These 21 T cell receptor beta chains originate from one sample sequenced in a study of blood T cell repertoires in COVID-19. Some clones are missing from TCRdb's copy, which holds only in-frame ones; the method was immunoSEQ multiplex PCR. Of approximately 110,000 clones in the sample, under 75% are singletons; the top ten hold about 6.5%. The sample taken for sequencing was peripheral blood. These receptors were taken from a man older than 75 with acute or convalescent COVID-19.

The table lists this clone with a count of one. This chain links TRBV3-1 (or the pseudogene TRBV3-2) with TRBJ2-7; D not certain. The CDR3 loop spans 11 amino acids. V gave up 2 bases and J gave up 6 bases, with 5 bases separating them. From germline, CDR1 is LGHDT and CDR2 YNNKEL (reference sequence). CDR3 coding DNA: TGTGCCAGCAGCCAAAGAGCCGAGCAGTACTTC. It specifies CASSQRAEQYF.

CDR3 region: CASSPLAGAEQYF. CDR3 DNA: TGTGCCAGCAGCCCGTTAGCGGGAGCCGAGCAGTACTTC. This chain uses TRBV13 with TRBJ2-7, with 9 bases aligning to TRBD2. Germline V gene data show CDR1 as PRHDT and CDR2 as FYEKMQ (reference sequence). With V trimmed by 5 bases and J by 6 bases, 5 bases remained unmatched. This CDR3 has 13 residues.

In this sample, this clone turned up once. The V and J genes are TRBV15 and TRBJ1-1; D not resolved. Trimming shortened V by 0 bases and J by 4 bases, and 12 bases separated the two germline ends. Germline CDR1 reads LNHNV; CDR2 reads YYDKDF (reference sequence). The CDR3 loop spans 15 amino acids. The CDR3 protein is CATSRDLSDGTEAFF. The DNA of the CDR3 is TGTGCCACCAGCAGAGATCTGTCAGATGGCACTGAAGCTTTCTTT.

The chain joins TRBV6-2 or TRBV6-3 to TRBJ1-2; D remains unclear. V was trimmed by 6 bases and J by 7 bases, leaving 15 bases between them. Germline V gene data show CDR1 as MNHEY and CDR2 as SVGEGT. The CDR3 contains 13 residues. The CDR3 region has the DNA TGTGCCAGCAGCCCCCTAATGGCGGGTGGCTACACCTTC. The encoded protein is CASSPLMAGGYTF.

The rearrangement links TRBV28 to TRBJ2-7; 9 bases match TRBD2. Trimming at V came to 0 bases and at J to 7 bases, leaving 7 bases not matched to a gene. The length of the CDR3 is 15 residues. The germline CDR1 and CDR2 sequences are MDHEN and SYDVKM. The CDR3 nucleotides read TGTGCCAGCAGTTTATGGCGGGAGGGCCCAAGGGAGCAGTACTTC. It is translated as CASSLWREGPREQYF.

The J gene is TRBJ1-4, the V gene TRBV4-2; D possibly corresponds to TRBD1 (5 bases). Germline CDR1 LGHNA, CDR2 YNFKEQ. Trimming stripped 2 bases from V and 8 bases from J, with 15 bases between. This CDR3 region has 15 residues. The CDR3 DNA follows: TGTGCCAGCAGCCAATCGGTCCAGGGTGTGGAAAAACTGTTTTTT. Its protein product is CASSQSVQGVEKLFF.

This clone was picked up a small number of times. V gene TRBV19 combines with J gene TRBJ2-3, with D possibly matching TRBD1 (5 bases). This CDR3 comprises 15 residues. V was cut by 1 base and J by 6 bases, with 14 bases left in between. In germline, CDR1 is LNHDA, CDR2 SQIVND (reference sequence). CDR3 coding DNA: TGTGCCAGTAGTATAGGCGGCAGGGTAGTGGATACGCAGTATTTT. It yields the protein CASSIGGRVVDTQYF.

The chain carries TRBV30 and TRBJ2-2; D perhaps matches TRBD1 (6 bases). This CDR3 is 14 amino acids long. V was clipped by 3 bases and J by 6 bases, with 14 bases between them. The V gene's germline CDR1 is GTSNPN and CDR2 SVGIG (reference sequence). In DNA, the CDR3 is TGTGCCTGGAGCCGTGGACAGACAGCCGGGGAGCTGTTTTTT. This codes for CAWSRGQTAGELFF.

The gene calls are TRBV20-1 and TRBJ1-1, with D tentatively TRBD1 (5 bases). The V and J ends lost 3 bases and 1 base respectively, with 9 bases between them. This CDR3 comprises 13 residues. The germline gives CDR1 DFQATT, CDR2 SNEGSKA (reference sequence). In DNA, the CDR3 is TGCAGTGCTAGTCAGGGATCGAACACTGAAGCTTTCTTT. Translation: CSASQGSNTEAFF.

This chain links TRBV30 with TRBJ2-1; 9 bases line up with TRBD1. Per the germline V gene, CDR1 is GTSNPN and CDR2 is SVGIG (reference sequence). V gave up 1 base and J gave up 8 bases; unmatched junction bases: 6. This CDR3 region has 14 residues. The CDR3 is CAWSAGTGYHEQFF. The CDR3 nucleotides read TGTGCCTGGAGTGCCGGGACAGGGTATCATGAGCAGTTCTTC.

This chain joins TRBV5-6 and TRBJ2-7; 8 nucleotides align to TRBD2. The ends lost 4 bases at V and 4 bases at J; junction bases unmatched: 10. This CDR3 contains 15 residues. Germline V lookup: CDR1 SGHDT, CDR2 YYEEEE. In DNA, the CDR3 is TGTGCCAGCAGCACTCGGACTAGCTCTGTTTACGAGCAGTACTTC. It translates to CASSTRTSSVYEQYF. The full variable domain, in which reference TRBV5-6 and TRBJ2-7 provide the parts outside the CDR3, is DAGVTQSPTHLIKTRGQQVTLRCSPKSGHDTVSWYQQALGQGPQFIFQYYEEEERQRGNFPDRFSGHQFPNYSSELNVNALLLGDSALYLCASSTRTSSVYEQYFGPGTRLTVT.

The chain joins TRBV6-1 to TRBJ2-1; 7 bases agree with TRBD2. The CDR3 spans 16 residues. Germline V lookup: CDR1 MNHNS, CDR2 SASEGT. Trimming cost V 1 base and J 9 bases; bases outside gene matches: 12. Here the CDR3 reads CASSEDGTGGFGEQFF. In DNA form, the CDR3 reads TGTGCCAGCAGTGAAGATGGAACGGGAGGTTTTGGTGAGCAGTTCTTC.

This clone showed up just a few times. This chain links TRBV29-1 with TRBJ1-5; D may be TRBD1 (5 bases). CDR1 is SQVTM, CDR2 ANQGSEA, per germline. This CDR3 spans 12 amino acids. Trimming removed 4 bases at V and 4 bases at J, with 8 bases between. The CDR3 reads CSVGQPNQPQHF. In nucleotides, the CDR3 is TGCAGCGTTGGACAGCCAAATCAGCCCCAGCATTTT.

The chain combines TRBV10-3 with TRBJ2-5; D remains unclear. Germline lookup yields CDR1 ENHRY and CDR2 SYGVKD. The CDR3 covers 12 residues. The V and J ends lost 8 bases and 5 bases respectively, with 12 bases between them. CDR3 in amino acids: CAIGPGSETQYF. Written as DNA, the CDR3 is TGTGCCATCGGGCCAGGATCGGAGACCCAGTACTTC.

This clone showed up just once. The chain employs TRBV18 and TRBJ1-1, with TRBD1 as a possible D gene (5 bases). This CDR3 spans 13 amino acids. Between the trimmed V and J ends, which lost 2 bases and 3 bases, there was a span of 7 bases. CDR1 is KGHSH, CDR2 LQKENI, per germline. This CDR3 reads CASSPVRDTEAFF. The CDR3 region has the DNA TGTGCCAGCTCACCAGTCAGGGACACTGAAGCTTTCTTT.

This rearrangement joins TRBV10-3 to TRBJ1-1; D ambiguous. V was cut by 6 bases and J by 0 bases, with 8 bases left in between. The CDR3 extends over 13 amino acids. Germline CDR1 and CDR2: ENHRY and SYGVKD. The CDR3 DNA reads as TGTGCCATCAGACTAGAGATGAACACTGAAGCTTTCTTT. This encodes CAIRLEMNTEAFF.

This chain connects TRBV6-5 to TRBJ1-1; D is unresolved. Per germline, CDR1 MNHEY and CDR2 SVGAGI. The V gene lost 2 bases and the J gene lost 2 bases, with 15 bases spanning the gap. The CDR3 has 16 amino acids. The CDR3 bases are TGTGCCAGCAGTTACAAATCCGGAGTAATAAACACTGAAGCTTTCTTT. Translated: CASSYKSGVINTEAFF.

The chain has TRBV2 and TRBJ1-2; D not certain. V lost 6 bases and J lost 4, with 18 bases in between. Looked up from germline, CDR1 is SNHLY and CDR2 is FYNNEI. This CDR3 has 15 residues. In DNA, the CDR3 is TGTGCCAGCAGCCCAGTATACACGGGGTCCTATGGCTACACCTTC. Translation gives CASSPVYTGSYGYTF.

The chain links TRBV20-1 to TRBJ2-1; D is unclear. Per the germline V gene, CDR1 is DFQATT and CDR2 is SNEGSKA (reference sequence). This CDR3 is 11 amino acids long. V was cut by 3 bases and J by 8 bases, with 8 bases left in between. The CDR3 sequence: CSASNFDEQFF. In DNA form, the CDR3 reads TGCAGTGCTAGCAACTTTGATGAGCAGTTCTTC.

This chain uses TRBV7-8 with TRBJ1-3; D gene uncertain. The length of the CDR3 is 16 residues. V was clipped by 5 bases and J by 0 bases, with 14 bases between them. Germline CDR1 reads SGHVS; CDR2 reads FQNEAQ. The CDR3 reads CASSRRELGSGNTIYF. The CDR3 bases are TGTGCCAGCAGCCGACGGGAGTTAGGCTCTGGAAACACCATATATTTT.

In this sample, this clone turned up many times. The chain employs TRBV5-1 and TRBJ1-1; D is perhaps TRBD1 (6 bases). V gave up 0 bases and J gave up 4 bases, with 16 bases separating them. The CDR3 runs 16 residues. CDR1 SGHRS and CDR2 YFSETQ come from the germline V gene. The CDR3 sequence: CASSLDRDIKATEAFF. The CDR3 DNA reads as TGCGCCAGCAGCTTGGACAGGGACATAAAGGCCACTGAAGCTTTCTTT.